This entry lists 28 T cell receptor beta chains sequenced from one sample in a study of beta chain features in type 1 diabetes. No cognate antigen is known for these TCRs. Study-level findings and limits: TCRB CDR3 length was moderately but significantly reduced in all four CD4+ subsets of Type 1 diabetes patients.

Since all of the isolated RNA was reverse transcribed, expressed TCRB transcripts were what got sequenced. TCRdb keeps only in-frame clones here, not all; method: immunoSEQ multiplex PCR. The sample consists of 150,000 to 200,000 clones, roughly 60% of them appearing once. Sequenced: naive CD4+ T cells from blood. All receptors come from a man aged 25-40 years with type 1 diabetes.

J is TRBJ2-5 and V is TRBV29-1; 9 bases align to TRBD2. Germline-derived CDR1 and CDR2 are SQVTM and ANQGSEA. This CDR3 region has 14 residues. Germline trimming cut 4 bases from V and 5 bases from J; bases unmatched to any gene: 8. Here the CDR3 DNA reads TGCAGCGTTGGGTGGCGGGGGGGATTGGAGACCCAGTACTTC. This encodes CSVGWRGGLETQYF.

The chain uses TRBV6-6 and TRBJ2-7; tentative D call: TRBD1 (5 bases). The CDR3 spans 12 residues. Trimming removed 6 bases at V and 6 bases at J, with 12 bases between. Germline CDR1 and CDR2: MNHNY and SVGAGI (reference sequence). The chain's CDR3 is CASSQTAIEQYF. The CDR3 nucleotides read TGTGCCAGCAGCCAGACAGCTATCGAGCAGTACTTC.

The V call is TRBV6-6, the J call TRBJ2-2, with TRBD1 as a possible D gene (6 bases). Trimming took 2 bases from V and 0 from J, leaving 10 bases between them. This CDR3 comprises 16 residues. Per germline, CDR1 MNHNY and CDR2 SVGAGI (reference sequence). This chain's CDR3 is CASSYLRTANTGELFF. As DNA, the CDR3 is TGTGCCAGCAGTTACCTCCGGACAGCGAACACCGGGGAGCTGTTTTTT.

The J gene is TRBJ2-7, the V gene TRBV13; no clear D. Germline V gene data show CDR1 as PRHDT and CDR2 as FYEKMQ (reference sequence). CDR3 length: 14 amino acids. Deletions cut 5 bases from V and 12 bases from J, with 23 bases between. The CDR3 loop reads CASSARGPSGPGYF. The DNA of the CDR3 is TGTGCCAGCAGCGCCCGAGGCCCCTCGGGCCCGGGGTACTTC. The whole variable domain, remainder taken from reference TRBV13 and TRBJ2-7, is AAGVIQSPRHLIKEKRETATLKCYPIPRHDTVYWYQQGPGQDPQFLISFYEKMQSDKGSIPDRFSAQQFSDYHSELNMSSLELGDSALYFCASSARGPSGPGYFGPGTRLTVT.

The chain couples TRBV6-5 to TRBJ2-1; no firm D call. V was trimmed by 4 bases and J by 7 bases, leaving 8 bases between them. The CDR3 sequence is 12 residues long. The germline V gene encodes CDR1 MNHEY and CDR2 SVGAGI. The CDR3: CASSFGWNEQFF. CDR3 coding DNA: TGTGCCAGCAGTTTCGGCTGGAATGAGCAGTTCTTC.

The chain's CDR3 is CASSPGRVPNEQYF. CDR3 coding DNA: TGTGCCAGCAGCCCAGGACGGGTACCTAATGAGCAGTACTTC. This chain uses TRBV11-2 with TRBJ2-7; D unresolved. CDR1 and CDR2 (germline): SGHAT, FQNNGV. This CDR3 has 14 amino acids. V gave up 5 bases and J gave up 7 bases, with 18 bases separating them.

The J gene is TRBJ2-7, the V gene TRBV7-9, with a possible D match to TRBD1 (6 bases). The germline V and J ends were trimmed by 4 bases and 3 bases, with 10 bases remaining between them. The CDR3 runs to 13 residues. Germline-derived CDR1 and CDR2 are SEHNR and FQNEAQ (reference sequence). DNA of the CDR3: TGTGCCAGCAGCTCCACAGGGATCTACGAGCAGTACTTC. Translated: CASSSTGIYEQYF.

This clone has just one count. This chain joins TRBV19 and TRBJ2-7; D perhaps matches TRBD1 (5 bases). The V end lost 1 base, the J end lost 0 bases, and 7 bases lay between the germline ends. The CDR3 length is 14 residues. Germline-derived CDR1 and CDR2 are LNHDA and SQIVND (reference sequence). The CDR3, as DNA: TGTGCCAGTAGTATAGGAGACAGCTCCTACGAGCAGTACTTC. Translated: CASSIGDSSYEQYF.

This chain uses TRBV7-2 with TRBJ2-3; D is perhaps TRBD2 (6 bases). V was trimmed by 5 bases and J by 4 bases, leaving 16 bases between them. The CDR3 covers 15 residues. The germline V gene has CDR1 SGHTA and CDR2 FQGNSA. The CDR3 DNA reads TGTGCCAGCAGCCTGGGGCGGGGTATGGCAGATACGCAGTATTTT. This sequence encodes CASSLGRGMADTQYF.

The chain carries TRBV29-1 and TRBJ1-2, with 7 bases identical to TRBD1. The CDR3 contains 13 residues. Germline values: CDR1 SQVTM, CDR2 ANQGSEA. J gave up 6 bases and V 4 bases, and 8 bases lay outside the gene matches. The chain's CDR3 is CSVVRQGMDGYTF. CDR3 coding DNA: TGCAGCGTTGTGAGACAGGGTATGGATGGCTACACCTTC. Variable domain in full (rest from reference TRBV29-1 and TRBJ1-2): SAVISQKPSRDICQRGTSLTIQCQVDSQVTMMFWYRQQPGQSLTLIATANQGSEATYESGFVIDKFPISRPNLTFSTLTVSNMSPEDSSIYLCSVVRQGMDGYTFGSGTRLTVV.

The chain couples TRBV28 to TRBJ2-6, with unresolved D. Germline CDR1 and CDR2: MDHEN and SYDVKM. V was clipped by 3 bases and J by 0 bases, with 3 bases between them. The CDR3 runs to 14 residues. The CDR3 sequence is CASSFSSGANVLTF. DNA for the CDR3: TGTGCCAGCAGTTTTAGCTCTGGGGCCAACGTCCTGACTTTC.

In nucleotides, the CDR3 is TGTGCCAGCAGCGCCGAGGGAGGGGCAAATAATTCACCCCTCCACTTT. Its protein product is CASSAEGGANNSPLHF. The chain uses TRBV2 and TRBJ1-6; perhaps TRBD1 as D (5 bases). In germline, CDR1 is SNHLY, CDR2 FYNNEI. The germline V and J ends were trimmed by 6 bases and 5 bases, with 17 bases remaining between them. The CDR3 has 16 amino acids.

The chain joins TRBV29-1 to TRBJ1-2; D is uncertain. Trimming stripped 3 bases from V and 3 bases from J, with 11 bases between. The germline V gene has CDR1 SQVTM and CDR2 ANQGSEA. This CDR3 is built from 13 residues. The CDR3 bases are TGCAGCGTTGACCTCCCAGAGGACTATGGCTACACCTTC. Protein: CSVDLPEDYGYTF.

This chain connects TRBV6-5 to TRBJ2-7, with TRBD1 matching over 7 bases. The CDR3 is 14 amino acids. Germline CDR1 and CDR2: MNHEY and SVGAGI. V lost 6 bases, J lost 0 bases, and 5 bases stayed unmatched. CDR3 DNA sequence: TGTGCCAGCAGCAGGACAGGAACCTCCTACGAGCAGTACTTC. Encoded protein: CASSRTGTSYEQYF.

In its sample, this clone was seen once. The chain has TRBV4-3 and TRBJ2-5; 8 bases match TRBD2. This CDR3 contains 16 residues. The V and J ends lost 4 bases and 5 bases, in that order; junction bases with no gene match: 12. In germline, CDR1 is LGHNA, CDR2 YSLEER. The CDR3 loop is CASSRAGTSGLETQYF. CDR3 nucleotide sequence: TGCGCCAGCAGCCGGGCCGGGACTAGTGGTCTGGAGACCCAGTACTTC.

V and J are TRBV30 and TRBJ1-1; weak D call: TRBD1 (6 bases). Trimming removed 2 bases from V and 4 bases from J, with 14 bases in between. The CDR3 is made up of 14 amino acids. CDR1 and CDR2 from the germline V gene are GTSNPN and SVGIG (reference sequence). The CDR3 coding sequence is TGTGCCTGGAGTACAAACAGGGTGGGCACTGAAGCTTTCTTT. Encoded protein: CAWSTNRVGTEAFF. Full variable domain (remainder filled in from reference TRBV30 and TRBJ1-1): SQTIHQWPATLVQPVGSPLSLECTVEGTSNPNLYWYRQAAGRGLQLLFYSVGIGQISSEVPQNLSASRPQDRQFILSSKKLLLSDSGFYLCAWSTNRVGTEAFFGQGTRLTVV.

This chain connects TRBV7-2 to TRBJ2-7; D gene ambiguous. Germline assignment: CDR1 SGHTA and CDR2 FQGNSA. Trimming removed 3 bases at V and 6 bases at J, with 6 bases between. This CDR3 contains 11 residues. DNA for the CDR3: TGTGCCAGCAGCTTCTGGGGCGAGCAGTACTTC. This encodes CASSFWGEQYF.

This clone was observed a few times. This chain links TRBV7-9 with TRBJ2-3, with 8 bases aligning to TRBD1. The CDR3 is made up of 18 amino acids. Germline values: CDR1 SEHNR, CDR2 FQNEAQ (reference sequence). V lost 5 bases, J lost 0 bases, and 13 bases stayed unmatched. The CDR3 region is CASSTLKGQAASTDTQYF. In DNA, the CDR3 is TGTGCCAGCAGCACGCTTAAGGGACAGGCAGCTAGCACAGATACGCAGTATTTT.

About this clone itself: This sample also contains other DNA sequences that code for the same CDR3. CDR3 coding DNA: TGTGCCAGCAGCTTGGTATCCGATACGCAGTATTTT. Amino acid sequence: CASSLVSDTQYF. The rearrangement uses TRBV7-2 and TRBJ2-3, with unresolved D. The germline V and J ends were trimmed by 3 bases and 6 bases, with 7 bases remaining between them. Germline CDR1 reads SGHTA; CDR2 reads FQGNSA. This CDR3 region has 12 residues.

This clone showed up just a few times. The rearrangement joins TRBV13 to TRBJ2-1; D is perhaps TRBD1 (5 bases). The V gene lost 5 bases and the J gene lost 4 bases, with 12 bases spanning the gap. The germline V gene has CDR1 PRHDT and CDR2 FYEKMQ (reference sequence). CDR3 length equals 14 residues. CDR3 sequence reads: CASSTDQGYNEQFF. The DNA of the CDR3 is TGTGCCAGCAGCACAGACCAGGGTTACAATGAGCAGTTCTTC.

This clone was seen only a few times. The chain has TRBV29-1 and TRBJ2-3; TRBD2 matches 10 bases. The CDR3 has 15 amino acids. Germline V gene sequence: CDR1 SQVTM, CDR2 ANQGSEA. V lost 4 bases, J lost 7 bases, and 11 bases stayed unmatched. CDR3 bases: TGCAGCGTTGTGGTAGCGGGGGGCCCTTTAAATACGCAGTATTTT. As protein: CSVVVAGGPLNTQYF.

This clone was seen only a few times. V usage is TRBV5-1 and J usage is TRBJ2-3, with D perhaps matching TRBD1 or TRBD2 (5 bases each). Trimming took off 4 bases at V and 6 bases at J, with 12 bases between the two ends. The CDR3 spans 13 residues. Germline CDR1 and CDR2: SGHRS and YFSETQ. The CDR3 sequence: CASSAREWDTQYF. CDR3 nucleotide sequence: TGCGCCAGCAGCGCCAGGGAGTGGGATACGCAGTATTTT.

This chain uses TRBV27 with TRBJ1-6; D is undetermined. V dropped 3 bases and J dropped 10 bases, with 10 bases sitting between them. CDR1 MNHEY and CDR2 SMNVEV come from the germline V gene (reference sequence). This CDR3 contains 13 residues. Here the CDR3 reads CASSFKGGSPLHF. CDR3 in DNA: TGTGCCAGCAGTTTCAAGGGTGGATCACCCCTCCACTTT.

The V and J genes are TRBV5-4 and TRBJ2-3, with 9 bases lining up with TRBD2. V lost 1 base, J lost 3 bases, and 6 bases stayed unmatched. Germline CDR1 SGHNT, CDR2 YYREEE (reference sequence). The CDR3 is 16 residues long. The CDR3 region is CASSLRLAGITDTQYF. CDR3 in DNA: TGTGCCAGCAGCTTGCGGCTAGCGGGGATTACAGATACGCAGTATTTT.

The chain combines TRBV30 with TRBJ2-7; no definite D call. V gave up 0 bases and J gave up 0 bases, with 12 bases separating them. This CDR3 has 15 residues. Germline CDR1 reads GTSNPN; CDR2 reads SVGIG (reference sequence). This chain's CDR3 is CAWSVPRPSSYEQYF. The CDR3 DNA reads TGTGCCTGGAGTGTACCCCGCCCTAGCTCCTACGAGCAGTACTTC.

J is TRBJ2-3 and V is TRBV4-1; 8 bases are shared with TRBD1. Germline CDR1 is MGHRA and CDR2 is YSYEKL. Germline trimming cut 0 bases from V and 1 base from J; bases unmatched to any gene: 0. The CDR3 has 15 residues. CDR3 nucleotide sequence: TGCGCCAGCAGCCAAGAACAGGGGGGCACAGATACGCAGTATTTT. It specifies CASSQEQGGTDTQYF.

The V gene is TRBV9, the J gene TRBJ1-2; D call uncertain. Germline V gene lookup returns CDR1 SGDLS and CDR2 YYNGEE. V shed 3 bases and J shed 3 bases, with 12 bases lying between them. There are 14 residues in the CDR3. CDR3 bases: TGTGCCAGCAGCGCGCCCGGGTCCCACTATGGCTACACCTTC. This gives the protein CASSAPGSHYGYTF.

This clone came up a few times. This rearrangement joins TRBV29-1 to TRBJ2-7; D gene ambiguous. This CDR3 is built from 12 residues. CDR1 SQVTM and CDR2 ANQGSEA come from the germline V gene. The V gene lost 5 bases and the J gene lost 0 bases, with 8 bases spanning the gap. The CDR3 loop is CSVSRSSYEQYF. The CDR3 DNA reads as TGCAGCGTTTCCCGAAGCTCCTACGAGCAGTACTTC.